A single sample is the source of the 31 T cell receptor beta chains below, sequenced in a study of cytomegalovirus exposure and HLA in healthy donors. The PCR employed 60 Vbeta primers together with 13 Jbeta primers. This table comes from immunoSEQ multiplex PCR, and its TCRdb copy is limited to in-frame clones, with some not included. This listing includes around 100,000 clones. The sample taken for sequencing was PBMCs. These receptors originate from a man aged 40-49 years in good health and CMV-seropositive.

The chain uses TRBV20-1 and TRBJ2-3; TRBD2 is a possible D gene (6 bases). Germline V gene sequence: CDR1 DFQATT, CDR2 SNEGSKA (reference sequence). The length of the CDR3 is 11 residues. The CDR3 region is CGGLATDTQYF. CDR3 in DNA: TGCGGAGGGCTAGCGACAGATACGCAGTATTTT.

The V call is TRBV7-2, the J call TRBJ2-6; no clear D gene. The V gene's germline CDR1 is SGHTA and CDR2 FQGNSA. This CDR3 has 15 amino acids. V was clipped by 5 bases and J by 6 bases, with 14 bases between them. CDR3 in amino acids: CASSQRPPLANVLTF. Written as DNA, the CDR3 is TGTGCCAGCAGCCAGCGCCCACCGCTGGCCAACGTCCTGACTTTC.

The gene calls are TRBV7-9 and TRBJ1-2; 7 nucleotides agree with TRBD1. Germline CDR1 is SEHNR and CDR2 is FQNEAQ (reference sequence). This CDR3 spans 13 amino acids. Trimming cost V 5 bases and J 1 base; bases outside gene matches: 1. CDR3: CASSRQGNYGYTF. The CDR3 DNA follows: TGTGCCAGCAGCCGACAGGGTAACTATGGCTACACCTTC. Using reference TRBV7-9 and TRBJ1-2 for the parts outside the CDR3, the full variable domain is DTGVSQNPRHKITKRGQNVTFRCDPISEHNRLYWYRQTLGQGPEFLTYFQNEAQLEKSRLLSDRFSAERPKGSFSTLEIQRTEQGDSAMYLCASSRQGNYGYTFGSGTRLTVV.

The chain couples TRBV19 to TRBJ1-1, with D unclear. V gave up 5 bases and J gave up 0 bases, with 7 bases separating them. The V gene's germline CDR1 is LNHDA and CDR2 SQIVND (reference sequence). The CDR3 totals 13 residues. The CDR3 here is CASSPSLNTEAFF. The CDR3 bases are TGTGCCAGTAGTCCAAGCCTGAACACTGAAGCTTTCTTT.

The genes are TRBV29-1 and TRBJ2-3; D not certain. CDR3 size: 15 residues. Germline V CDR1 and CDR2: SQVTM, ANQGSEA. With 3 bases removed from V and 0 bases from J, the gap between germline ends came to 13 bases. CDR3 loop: CSVDRRPASTDTQYF. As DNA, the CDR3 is TGCAGCGTTGATCGCAGGCCCGCAAGCACAGATACGCAGTATTTT.

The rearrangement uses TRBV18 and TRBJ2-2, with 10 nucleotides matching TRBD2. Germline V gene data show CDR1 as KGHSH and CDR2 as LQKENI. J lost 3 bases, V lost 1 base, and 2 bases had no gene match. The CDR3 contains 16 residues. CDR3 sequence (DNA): TGTGCCAGCTCACCACAGCGGGAGGGTTACACCGGGGAGCTGTTTTTT. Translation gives CASSPQREGYTGELFF.

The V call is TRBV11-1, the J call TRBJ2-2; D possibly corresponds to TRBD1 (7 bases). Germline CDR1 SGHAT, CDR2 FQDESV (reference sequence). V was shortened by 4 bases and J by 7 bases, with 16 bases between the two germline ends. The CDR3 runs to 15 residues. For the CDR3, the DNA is TGTGCCAGCAGCTCCGCGACAGGGAGGCACGGGGAGCTGTTTTTT. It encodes CASSSATGRHGELFF.

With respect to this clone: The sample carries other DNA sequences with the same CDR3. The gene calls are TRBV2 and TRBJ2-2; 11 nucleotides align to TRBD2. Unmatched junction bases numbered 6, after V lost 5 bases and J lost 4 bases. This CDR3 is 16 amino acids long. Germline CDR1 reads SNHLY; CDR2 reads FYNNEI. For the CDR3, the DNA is TGTGCCAGCAGTCTGCCCGGGACTAGCGGCACCGGGGAGCTGTTTTTT. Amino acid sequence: CASSLPGTSGTGELFF.

CDR3 in amino acids: CASSPGTPMTEQYF. The CDR3 coding sequence is TGTGCCAGCTCACCCGGGACTCCAATGACCGAGCAGTACTTC. The V call is TRBV18, the J call TRBJ2-7; TRBD2 is a possible D gene (6 bases). The germline V and J ends were trimmed by 3 bases and 6 bases, with 15 bases remaining between them. Germline V gene data show CDR1 as KGHSH and CDR2 as LQKENI. The CDR3 runs 14 residues.

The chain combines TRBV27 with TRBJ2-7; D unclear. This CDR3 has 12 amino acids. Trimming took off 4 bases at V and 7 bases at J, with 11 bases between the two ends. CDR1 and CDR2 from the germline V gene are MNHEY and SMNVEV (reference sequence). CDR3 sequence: CASSSLLGEQYF. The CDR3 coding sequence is TGTGCCAGCAGTTCCTTACTCGGGGAGCAGTACTTC.

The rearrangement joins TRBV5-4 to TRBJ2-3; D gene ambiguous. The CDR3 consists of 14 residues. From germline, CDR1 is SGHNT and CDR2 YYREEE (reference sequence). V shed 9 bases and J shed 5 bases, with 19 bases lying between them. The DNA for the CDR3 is TGTGCCACCCCAGACAATTTGAATCGAGATACGCAGTATTTT. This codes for CATPDNLNRDTQYF.

The CDR3 DNA reads TGTGCCAGCAGGCACGTAGCTAACTATGGCTACACCTTC. Protein product: CASRHVANYGYTF. The gene calls are TRBV28 and TRBJ1-2; D unclear. This CDR3 is 13 amino acids long. Germline-derived CDR1 and CDR2 are MDHEN and SYDVKM. The ends were cut back, 6 bases at V and 0 bases at J, with 8 bases in the middle.

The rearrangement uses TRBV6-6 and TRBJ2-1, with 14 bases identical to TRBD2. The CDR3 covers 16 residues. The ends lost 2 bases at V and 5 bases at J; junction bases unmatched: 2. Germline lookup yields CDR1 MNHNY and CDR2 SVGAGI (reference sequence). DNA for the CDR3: TGTGCCAGCAGTTACGGACTAGCGGGAGGCGACAATGAGCAGTTCTTC. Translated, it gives CASSYGLAGGDNEQFF.

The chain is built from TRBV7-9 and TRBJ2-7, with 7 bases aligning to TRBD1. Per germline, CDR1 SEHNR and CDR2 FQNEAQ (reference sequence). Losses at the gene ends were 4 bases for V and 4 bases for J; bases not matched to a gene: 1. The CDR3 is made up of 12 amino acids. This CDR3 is CASSSTGYEQYF. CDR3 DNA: TGTGCCAGCAGCTCGACAGGGTACGAGCAGTACTTC.

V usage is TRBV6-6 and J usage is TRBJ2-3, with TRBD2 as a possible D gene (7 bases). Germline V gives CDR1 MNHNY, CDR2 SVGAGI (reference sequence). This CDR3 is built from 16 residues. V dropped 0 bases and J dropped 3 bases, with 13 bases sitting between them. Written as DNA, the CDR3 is TGTGCCAGCAGTTACTCGGGGGAGGGGGGGACAGATACGCAGTATTTT. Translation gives CASSYSGEGGTDTQYF.

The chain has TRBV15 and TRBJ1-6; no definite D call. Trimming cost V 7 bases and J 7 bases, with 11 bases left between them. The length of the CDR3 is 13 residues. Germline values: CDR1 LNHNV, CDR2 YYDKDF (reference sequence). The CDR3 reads CATTVELNSPLHF. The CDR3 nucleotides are TGTGCCACCACCGTAGAGTTGAATTCACCCCTCCACTTT.

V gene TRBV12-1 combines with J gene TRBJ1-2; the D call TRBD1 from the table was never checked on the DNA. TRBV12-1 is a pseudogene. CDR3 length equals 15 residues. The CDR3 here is CASSRGWDRVYGYTF. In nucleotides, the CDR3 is TGTGCCAGCAGCCGTGGTTGGGACAGGGTCTATGGCTACACCTTC.

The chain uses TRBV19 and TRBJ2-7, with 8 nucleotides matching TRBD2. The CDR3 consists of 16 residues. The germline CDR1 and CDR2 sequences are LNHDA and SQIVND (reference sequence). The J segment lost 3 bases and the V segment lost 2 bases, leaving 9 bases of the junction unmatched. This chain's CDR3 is CASSISGAGVLYEQYF. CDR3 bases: TGTGCCAGTAGTATATCCGGAGCGGGAGTGCTCTACGAGCAGTACTTC.

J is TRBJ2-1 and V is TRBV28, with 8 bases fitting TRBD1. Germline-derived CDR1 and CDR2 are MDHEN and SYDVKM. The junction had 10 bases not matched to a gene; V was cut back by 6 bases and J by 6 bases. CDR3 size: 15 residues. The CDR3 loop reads CASSIVRGRPNEQFF. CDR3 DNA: TGTGCCAGCAGCATCGTCAGGGGGCGACCCAATGAGCAGTTCTTC.

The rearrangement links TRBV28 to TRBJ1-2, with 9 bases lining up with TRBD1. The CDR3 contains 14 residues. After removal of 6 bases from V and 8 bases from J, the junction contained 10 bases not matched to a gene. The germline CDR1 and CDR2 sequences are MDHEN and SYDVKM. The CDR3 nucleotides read TGTGCCAGCAGAGCCCCCGGGACAGGGAAGGGCTACACCTTC. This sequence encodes CASRAPGTGKGYTF.

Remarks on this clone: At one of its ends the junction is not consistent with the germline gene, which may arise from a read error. Here the CDR3 DNA reads TGTGTCAGCTCACCACCTGGACTAGCGGGAGGGGAGCAGTACTTC. It yields the protein CVSSPPGLAGGEQYF. The rearrangement joins TRBV18 to TRBJ2-7; TRBD2 matches 15 bases. This CDR3 comprises 15 residues. The germline V gene has CDR1 KGHSH and CDR2 LQKENI.

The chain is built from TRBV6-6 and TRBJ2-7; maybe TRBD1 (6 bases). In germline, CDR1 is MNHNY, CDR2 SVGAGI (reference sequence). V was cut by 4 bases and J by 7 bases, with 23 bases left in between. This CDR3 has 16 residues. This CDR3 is CASSSLDSYSSREQYF. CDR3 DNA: TGTGCCAGCAGTTCCTTGGACAGTTATTCCTCCCGAGAGCAGTACTTC.

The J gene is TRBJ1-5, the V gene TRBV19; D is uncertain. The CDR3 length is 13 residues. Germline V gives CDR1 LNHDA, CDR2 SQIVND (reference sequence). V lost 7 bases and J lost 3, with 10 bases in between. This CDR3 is CASISGVNQPQHF. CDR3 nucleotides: TGTGCCAGTATTTCAGGCGTCAATCAGCCCCAGCATTTT.

The CDR3 is CASSYKTSNNEQFF. CDR3 nucleotide sequence: TGTGCCAGCAGCTACAAGACTAGCAACAATGAGCAGTTCTTC. V is TRBV5-4 and J is TRBJ2-1, with 7 bases aligning to TRBD2. Germline CDR1 and CDR2: SGHNT and YYREEE (reference sequence). This CDR3 contains 14 residues. With V trimmed by 3 bases and J by 5 bases, 5 bases remained unmatched. The full variable domain, rest sourced from reference TRBV5-4 and TRBJ2-1, is ETGVTQSPTHLIKTRGQQVTLRCSSQSGHNTVSWYQQALGQGPQFIFQYYREEENGRGNFPPRFSGLQFPNYSSELNVNALELDDSALYLCASSYKTSNNEQFFGPGTRLTVL.

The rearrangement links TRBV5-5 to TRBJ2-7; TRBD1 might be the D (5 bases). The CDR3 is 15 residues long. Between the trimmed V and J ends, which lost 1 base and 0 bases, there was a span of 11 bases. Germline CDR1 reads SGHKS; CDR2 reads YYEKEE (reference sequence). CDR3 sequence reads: CASSLRQRTSYEQYF. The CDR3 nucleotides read TGTGCCAGCAGCTTGCGACAGAGAACCTCCTACGAGCAGTACTTC.

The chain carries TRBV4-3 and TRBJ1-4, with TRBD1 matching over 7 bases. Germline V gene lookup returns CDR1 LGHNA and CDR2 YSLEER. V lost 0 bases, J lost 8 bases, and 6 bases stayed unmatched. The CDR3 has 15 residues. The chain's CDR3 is CASSQEGGAGEKLFF. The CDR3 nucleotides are TGCGCCAGCAGCCAAGAAGGGGGCGCGGGGGAAAAACTGTTTTTT.

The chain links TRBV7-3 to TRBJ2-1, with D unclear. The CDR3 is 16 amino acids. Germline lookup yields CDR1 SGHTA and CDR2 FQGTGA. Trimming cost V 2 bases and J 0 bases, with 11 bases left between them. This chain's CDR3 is CASSLSPPGSYNEQFF. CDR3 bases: TGTGCCAGCAGCTTATCACCCCCGGGCTCCTACAATGAGCAGTTCTTC.

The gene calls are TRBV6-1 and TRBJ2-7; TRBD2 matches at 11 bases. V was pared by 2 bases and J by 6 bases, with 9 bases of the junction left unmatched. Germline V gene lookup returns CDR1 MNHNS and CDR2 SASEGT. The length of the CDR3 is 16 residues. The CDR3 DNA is TGTGCCAGCAGTGAAATCAAGACTAGCGGGAAGGGCGAGCAGTACTTC. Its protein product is CASSEIKTSGKGEQYF.

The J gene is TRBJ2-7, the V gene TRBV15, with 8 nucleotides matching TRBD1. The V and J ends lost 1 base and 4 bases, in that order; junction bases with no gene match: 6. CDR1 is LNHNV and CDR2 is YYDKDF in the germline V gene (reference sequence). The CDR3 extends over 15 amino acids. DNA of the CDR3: TGTGCCACCAGCAGAGCAGGGGGCGGAATGTACGAGCAGTACTTC. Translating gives CATSRAGGGMYEQYF.

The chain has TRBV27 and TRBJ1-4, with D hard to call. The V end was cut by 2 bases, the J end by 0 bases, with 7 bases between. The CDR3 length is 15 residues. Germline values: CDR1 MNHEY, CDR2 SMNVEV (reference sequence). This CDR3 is CASSLISATNEKLFF. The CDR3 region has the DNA TGTGCCAGCAGTTTAATTAGTGCAACTAATGAAAAACTGTTTTTT.

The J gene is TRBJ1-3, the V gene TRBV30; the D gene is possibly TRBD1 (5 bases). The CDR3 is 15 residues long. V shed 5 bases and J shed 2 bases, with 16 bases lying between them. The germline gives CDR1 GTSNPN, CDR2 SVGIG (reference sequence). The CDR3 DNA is TGTGCCTGGTGTTTAGGGCAGGGCACTGGAAACACCATATATTTT. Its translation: CAWCLGQGTGNTIYF.